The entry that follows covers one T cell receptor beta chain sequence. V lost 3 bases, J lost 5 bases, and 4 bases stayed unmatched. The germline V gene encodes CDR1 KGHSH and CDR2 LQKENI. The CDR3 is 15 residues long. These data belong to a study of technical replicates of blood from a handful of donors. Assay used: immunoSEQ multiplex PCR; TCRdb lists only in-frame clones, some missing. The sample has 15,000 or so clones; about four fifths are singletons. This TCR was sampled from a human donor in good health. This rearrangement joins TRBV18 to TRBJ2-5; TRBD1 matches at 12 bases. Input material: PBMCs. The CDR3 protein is CASSPGTGGQETQYF. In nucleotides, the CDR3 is TGTGCCAGCTCACCCGGGACAGGGGGCCAGGAGACCCAGTACTTC.